A selection of T cell receptor beta chains follows, all from one sample in a study of response to subunit inactivated influenza vaccine. In TCRdb, the RT-PCR reads were re-called with MiXCR into one record per CDR3 protein. The sample consists of hundreds of thousands of distinct CDR3 sequences, less than 20% of them appearing once. The source material was PBMCs from blood, sampled roughly 5 days after vaccination. These TCRs come from a man aged 45 to 65 who received an inactivated influenza vaccine. Each CDR3 is given with its conserved first and last residue. The D gene is left open where the match is weak. Clone size appears in some rows only: once, few, many, or a class for an expanded clone.

J gene | clone size | D gene | CDR3 length | V gene | CDR3 DNA | CDR3 protein
TRBJ2-3 | - | TRBD1 | 14 | TRBV6-1 | TGTGCCAGCAGATGGACAGGGAACACAGATACGCAGTATTTT | CASRWTGNTDTQYF
TRBJ2-1 | few | - | 15 | TRBV12-3/TRBV12-4 | TGTGCCAGCAGTTTAGTACAGGGACTGGGCAATGAGCAGTTCTTC | CASSLVQGLGNEQFF
TRBJ1-5 | - | - | 13 | TRBV7-9 | TGTGCCAGCAGGCGGGACGGCCGTGCGCCCCAGCATTTT | CASRRDGRAPQHF
TRBJ1-4 | few | - | 14 | TRBV7-2 | TGTGCCAGCAGCCCCTACTTGGCGAATGAAAAACTGTTTTTT | CASSPYLANEKLFF
TRBJ1-1 | - | - | 14 | TRBV20-1 | TGCAGTGCTAGAGTCGAAACAGGTATCAATGAAGCTTTCTTT | CSARVETGINEAFF
TRBJ2-7 | many | - | 13 | TRBV7-9 | TGTGCCAGCAGCTTAGCGGGGGTCCACGAGCAGTACTTC | CASSLAGVHEQYF
TRBJ2-3 | - | TRBD2 | 17 | TRBV6-2/TRBV6-3 | TGTGCCAGCAGTCCCTGGGGACTAGCTGAAGAGGTAGATACGCAGTATTTT | CASSPWGLAEEVDTQYF
TRBJ2-5 | - | - | 15 | TRBV20-1 | TGCAGTGCTAGCGGTATCGGCAGGGTGGGGGAGACCCAGTACTTC | CSASGIGRVGETQYF
TRBJ2-5 | few | - | 14 | TRBV5-6 | TGTGCCAGCACTCCAGCCGGTCCTGGCGAGACCCAGTACTTC | CASTPAGPGETQYF
TRBJ1-1 | few | - | 13 | TRBV29-1 | TGCAGCGTCGAAGGGGGGGGTGTCTCTGAAGCTTTCTTT | CSVEGGGVSEAFF
TRBJ1-2 | - | - | 14 | TRBV18 | TGTGCCAGCTCACCTCCCGGGACCAACTATGGCTACACCTTC | CASSPPGTNYGYTF
TRBJ2-7 | - | TRBD1 | 15 | TRBV28 | TGTGCCAGCAGACGAGGGACAGCTTCCTCCTACGAGCAGTACTTC | CASRRGTASSYEQYF
TRBJ2-1 | - | TRBD2 | 14 | TRBV20-1 | TGCAGTGCTAAGGGACTAGCGGGGAGCAATGAGCAGTTCTTC | CSAKGLAGSNEQFF
TRBJ1-1 | few | - | 16 | TRBV12-3/TRBV12-4 | TGTGCCAGCAGTTTTCACCCGGGGGCGGGGAACACTGAAGCTTTCTTT | CASSFHPGAGNTEAFF
TRBJ2-7 | - | TRBD1 | 14 | TRBV28 | TGTGCCAGCAGTTTATACAGGGGTGGTTGGGAGCAGTACTTC | CASSLYRGGWEQYF
TRBJ2-1 | few | - | 14 | TRBV12-3/TRBV12-4 | TGTGCCAGCAGTTCCTTCGTCGGGCTTAATGAGCAGTTCTTC | CASSSFVGLNEQFF
TRBJ2-7 | - | TRBD2 | 16 | TRBV5-1 | TGCGCCAGCAGCTTGGAGATAGCGGGAGGTCGGTACGAGCAGTACTTC | CASSLEIAGGRYEQYF
TRBJ2-7 | - | - | 15 | TRBV7-9 | TGTGCCAGCAGCCCGCTGATCTCGGACGGACCCGAGCAGTACTTC | CASSPLISDGPEQYF
TRBJ2-2 | few | - | 15 | TRBV7-6 | TGTGCCAGCAGCTTACCCGGGGCAAACACCGGGGAGCTGTTTTTT | CASSLPGANTGELFF
TRBJ2-1 | - | - | 14 | TRBV15 | TGTGCCACCAGTCCTTGGGGAAGCTACAATGAGCAGTTCTTC | CATSPWGSYNEQFF
TRBJ1-5 | few | - | 15 | TRBV24-1 | TGTGCCACCAGTGATTCCGGACAGTTCAATCAGCCCCAGCATTTT | CATSDSGQFNQPQHF
TRBJ2-7 | - | TRBD1 | 14 | TRBV6-2/TRBV6-3 | TGTGCCAGCAGTTACCAGGACAGGGTCTACGAGCAGTACTTC | CASSYQDRVYEQYF
TRBJ2-1 | many | - | 15 | TRBV29-1 | TGCAGCGTTGAAGGACGGTCGGGATCCTACAATGAGCAGTTCTTC | CSVEGRSGSYNEQFF
TRBJ2-2 | many | TRBD1 | 12 | TRBV12-3/TRBV12-4 | TGTGCCAGCAGTACAGGGGTCGGGGAGCTGTTTTTT | CASSTGVGELFF